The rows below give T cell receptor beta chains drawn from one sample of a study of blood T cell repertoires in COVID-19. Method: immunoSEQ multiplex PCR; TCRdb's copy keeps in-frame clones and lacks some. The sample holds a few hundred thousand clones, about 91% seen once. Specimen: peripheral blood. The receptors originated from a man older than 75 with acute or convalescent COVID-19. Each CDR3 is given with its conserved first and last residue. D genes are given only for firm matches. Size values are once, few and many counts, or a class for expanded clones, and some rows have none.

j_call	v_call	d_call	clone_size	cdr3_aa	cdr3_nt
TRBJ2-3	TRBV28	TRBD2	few	CASTGVGGTTDTQYF	TGTGCCAGCACTGGGGTGGGAGGGACGACAGATACGCAGTATTTT
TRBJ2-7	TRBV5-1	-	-	CASSLGQSSYEQYF	TGCGCCAGCAGCTTGGGACAGTCCTCCTACGAGCAGTACTTC
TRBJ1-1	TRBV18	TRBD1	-	CASSPAMTGLANTEAFF	TGTGCCAGCTCACCGGCGATGACAGGGTTAGCGAACACTGAAGCTTTCTTT
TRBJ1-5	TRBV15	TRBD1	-	CATSERQGGGNQPQHF	TGTGCCACCAGCGAGAGACAGGGGGGCGGCAATCAGCCCCAGCATTTT
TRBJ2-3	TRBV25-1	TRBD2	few	CASSEGLALSTDTQYF	TGTGCCAGCAGTGAAGGACTAGCCCTGAGCACAGATACGCAGTATTTT
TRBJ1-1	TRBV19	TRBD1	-	CASTGDSRYTEAFF	TGTGCCAGCACCGGGGACAGCCGGTACACTGAAGCTTTCTTT
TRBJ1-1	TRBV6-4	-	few	CASTRGDGPNTEAFF	TGTGCCAGCACCCGGGGAGACGGTCCGAACACTGAAGCTTTCTTT
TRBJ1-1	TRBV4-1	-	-	CASSQDRQGDTEAFF	TGCGCCAGCAGCCAAGATAGGCAGGGCGACACTGAAGCTTTCTTT
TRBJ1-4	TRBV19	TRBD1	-	CASSIAAGGTEKLFF	TGTGCCAGTAGTATAGCTGCAGGGGGGACTGAAAAACTGTTTTTT
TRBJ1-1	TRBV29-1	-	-	CSAADRFNTEAFF	TGCAGCGCAGCAGACAGATTCAACACTGAAGCTTTCTTT
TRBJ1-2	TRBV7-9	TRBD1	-	CASSSFAGQAGTF	TGTGCCAGCAGCTCCTTTGCGGGACAGGCGGGCACCTTC
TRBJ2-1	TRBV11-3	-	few	CASSLVSGADEQFF	TGTGCCAGCAGCTTAGTCTCAGGGGCAGATGAGCAGTTCTTC
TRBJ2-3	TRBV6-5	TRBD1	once	CASSYSGTGSDTQYF	TGTGCCAGCAGTTACTCGGGGACAGGGTCAGATACGCAGTATTTT
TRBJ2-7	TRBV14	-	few	CASSHTGTLPPYEQYF	TGTGCCAGCAGCCACACAGGGACCCTGCCCCCCTACGAGCAGTACTTC
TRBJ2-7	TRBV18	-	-	CASSPRAQSYEQYF	TGTGCCAGCTCACCCAGGGCTCAATCCTACGAGCAGTACTTC
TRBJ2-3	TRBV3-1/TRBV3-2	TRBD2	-	CASRQREGTDTQYF	TGTGCCAGCCGTCAGCGGGAGGGGACAGATACGCAGTATTTT
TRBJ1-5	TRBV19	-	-	CASSMTVNQPQHF	TGTGCCAGTAGTATGACAGTCAATCAGCCCCAGCATTTT
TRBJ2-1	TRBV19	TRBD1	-	CASSDRGLDEQFF	TGTGCCAGTAGTGACAGGGGTTTGGATGAGCAGTTCTTC
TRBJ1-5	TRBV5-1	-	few	CASSLEGGNQPQHF	TGCGCCAGCAGCTTGGAAGGGGGCAATCAGCCCCAGCATTTT
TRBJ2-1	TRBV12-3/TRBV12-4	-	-	CASSSRYEQFF	TGCGCCAGCAGTTCTCGGTATGAGCAGTTCTTC
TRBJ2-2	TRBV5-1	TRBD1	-	CASSQDRVDTGELFF	TGCGCCAGCAGCCAGGACAGGGTGGACACCGGGGAGCTGTTTTTT
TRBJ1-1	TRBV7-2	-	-	CASSLAAAGAVEAFF	TGTGCCAGCAGCTTAGCGGCGGCAGGGGCCGTTGAAGCTTTCTTT
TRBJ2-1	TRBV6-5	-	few	CASSYHSPGKNEQFF	TGTGCCAGCAGTTACCACTCTCCCGGGAAGAATGAGCAGTTCTTC
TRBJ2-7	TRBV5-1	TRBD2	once	CASSLAERDLYEQYF	TGCGCCAGCAGCTTGGCCGAGCGGGACCTTTACGAGCAGTACTTC
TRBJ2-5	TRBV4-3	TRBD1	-	CASSQGSQGIRQETQYF	TGCGCCAGCAGCCAAGGGTCACAGGGGATACGCCAAGAGACCCAGTACTTC
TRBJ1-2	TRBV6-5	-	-	CASSWTGGNGYTF	TGTGCCAGCAGCTGGACGGGGGGAAATGGCTACACCTTC
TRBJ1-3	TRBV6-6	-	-	CARHRVYTIYF	TGTGCCCGGCACAGGGTATACACCATATATTTT
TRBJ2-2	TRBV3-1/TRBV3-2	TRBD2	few	CASSPGGAGVVNTGELFF	TGTGCCAGCAGCCCCGGAGGGGCGGGGGTAGTGAACACCGGGGAGCTGTTTTTT
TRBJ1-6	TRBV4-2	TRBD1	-	CASSLGTGRVNNSPLHF	TGTGCCAGCAGCCTCGGGACAGGGCGGGTTAATAATTCACCCCTCCACTTT
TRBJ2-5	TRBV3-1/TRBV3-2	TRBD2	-	CASSQETSGGVSGTQYF	TGTGCCAGCAGCCAAGAGACTAGCGGGGGAGTATCCGGGACCCAGTACTTC
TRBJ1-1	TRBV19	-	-	CASIKRFSRGDTEAFF	TGTGCCAGTATTAAAAGGTTTTCGCGGGGAGACACTGAAGCTTTCTTT
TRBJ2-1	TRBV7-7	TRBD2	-	CASSPLGGRGSYNEQFF	TGTGCTAGCAGCCCCTTGGGAGGGAGGGGAAGCTACAATGAGCAGTTCTTC
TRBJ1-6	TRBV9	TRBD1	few	CASSSRQGAYSPLHF	TGTGCCAGCAGCTCCAGACAGGGGGCTTATTCACCCCTCCACTTT
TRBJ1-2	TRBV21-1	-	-	CASSKSLTDPNYGYTF	TGTGCCAGCAGCAAGTCCCTGACAGACCCCAACTATGGCTACACCTTC
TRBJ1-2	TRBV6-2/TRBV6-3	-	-	CASSYLDTNGYTF	TGTGCCAGCAGTTACTTAGACACGAATGGCTACACCTTC
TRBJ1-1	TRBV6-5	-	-	CASSYSRAQNTEAFF	TGTGCCAGCAGTTACTCCAGGGCCCAGAACACTGAAGCTTTCTTT
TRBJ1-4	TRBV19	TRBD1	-	CASSLQGTGLNEKLFF	TGTGCCAGTAGTCTTCAGGGGACAGGGTTGAATGAAAAACTGTTTTTT
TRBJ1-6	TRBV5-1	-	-	CASSLSTGRNSPLHF	TGCGCCAGCAGCTTAAGTACAGGGCGGAATTCACCCCTCCACTTT
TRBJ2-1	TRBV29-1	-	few	CSVGLLLYNEQFF	TGCAGCGTGGGACTCCTCCTCTACAATGAGCAGTTCTTC
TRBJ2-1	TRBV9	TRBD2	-	CASSGRLAVSYNEQFF	TGTGCCAGCAGCGGCCGGCTAGCGGTATCCTACAATGAGCAGTTCTTC
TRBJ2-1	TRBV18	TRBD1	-	CASSPPSGQDNEQFF	TGTGCCAGCTCACCACCCTCGGGACAGGACAATGAGCAGTTCTTC
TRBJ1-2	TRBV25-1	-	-	CASSPRLRGKGGYTF	TGTGCCAGCAGCCCACGGCTCAGGGGAAAAGGGGGCTACACCTTC
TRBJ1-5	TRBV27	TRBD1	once	CASSLNGRDRGSGGSNQPQHF	TGTGCCAGCAGTTTAAATGGCCGGGACAGGGGTTCCGGGGGAAGCAATCAGCCCCAGCATTTT
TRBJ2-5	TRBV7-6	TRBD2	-	CASSSGLAGGAQETQYF	TGTGCCAGCAGCTCAGGACTAGCGGGAGGCGCACAAGAGACCCAGTACTTC
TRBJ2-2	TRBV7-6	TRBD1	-	CASSLASGQGNTGELFF	TGTGCCAGCAGCTTAGCCTCGGGACAGGGGAACACCGGGGAGCTGTTTTTT
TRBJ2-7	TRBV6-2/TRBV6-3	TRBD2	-	CASSYSTSGSYEQYF	TGTGCCAGCAGTTACTCGACTAGCGGCTCCTACGAGCAGTACTTC
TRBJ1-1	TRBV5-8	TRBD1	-	CASSLDRGLTEAFF	TGTGCCAGCAGCTTGGACAGGGGGCTAACTGAAGCTTTCTTT
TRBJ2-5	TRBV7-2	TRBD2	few	CASLAGQQETQYF	TGTGCCAGCCTAGCGGGGCAACAAGAGACCCAGTACTTC